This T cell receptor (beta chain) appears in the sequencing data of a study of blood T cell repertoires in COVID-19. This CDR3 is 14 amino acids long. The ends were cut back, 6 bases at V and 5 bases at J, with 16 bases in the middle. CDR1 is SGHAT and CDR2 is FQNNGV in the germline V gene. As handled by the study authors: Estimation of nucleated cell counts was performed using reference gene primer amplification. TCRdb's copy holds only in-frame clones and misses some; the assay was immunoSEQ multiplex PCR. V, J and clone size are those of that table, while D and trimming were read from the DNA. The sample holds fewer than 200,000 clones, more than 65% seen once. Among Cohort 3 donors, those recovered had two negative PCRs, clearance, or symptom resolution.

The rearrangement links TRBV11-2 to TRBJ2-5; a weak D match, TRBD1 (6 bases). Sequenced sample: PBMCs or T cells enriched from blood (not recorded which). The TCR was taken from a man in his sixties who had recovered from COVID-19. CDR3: CASRRQGIGETQYF. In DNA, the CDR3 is TGTGCCAGCAGAAGGCAGGGGATCGGGGAGACCCAGTACTTC.